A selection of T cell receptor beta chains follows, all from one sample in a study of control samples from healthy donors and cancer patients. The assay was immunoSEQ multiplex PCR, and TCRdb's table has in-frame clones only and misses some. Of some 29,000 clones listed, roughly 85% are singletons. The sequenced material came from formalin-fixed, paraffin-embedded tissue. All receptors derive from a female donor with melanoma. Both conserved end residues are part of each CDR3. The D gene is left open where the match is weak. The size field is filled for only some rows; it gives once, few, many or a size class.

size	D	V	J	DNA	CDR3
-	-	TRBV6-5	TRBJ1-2	TGTGCCACACGCACCACGGCACGAGGCTATGGCTACACCTTC	CATRTTARGYGYTF
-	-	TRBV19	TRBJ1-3	TGTGCCAGTAGTATCCCAGGGTCTGGAAACACCATATATTTT	CASSIPGSGNTIYF
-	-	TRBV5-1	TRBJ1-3	TGCGCCAGCAGCTCGGGGAATTCTGGAAACACCATATATTTT	CASSSGNSGNTIYF
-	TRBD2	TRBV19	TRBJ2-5	TGTGCCAGTAGTATTAGCGGGAGGGCTCAAGAGACCCAGTACTTC	CASSISGRAQETQYF
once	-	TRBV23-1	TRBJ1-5	TGCGCCAGCAGTCTTAGAGGACGGGTAAGACCCCAGCATTTT	CASSLRGRVRPQHF
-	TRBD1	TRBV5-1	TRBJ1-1	TGCGCCAGCAGCTTGAGACGACAGGGGGCGAACACTGAAGCTTTCTTT	CASSLRRQGANTEAFF
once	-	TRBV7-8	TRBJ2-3	TGTGCCAGCAGCCCCAGACCAATACTCACAGATACGCAGTATTTT	CASSPRPILTDTQYF
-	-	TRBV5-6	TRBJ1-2	TGTGCCAGCAGCCTACTACAGGGACTCTATGGCTACACCTTC	CASSLLQGLYGYTF
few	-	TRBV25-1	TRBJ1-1	TGTGCCAGCAGTGATTATGGACGGAGCACTGAAGCTTTCTTT	CASSDYGRSTEAFF
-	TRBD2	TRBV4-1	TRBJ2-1	TGCGCCAGCAGCCAAGAGGTCACTAGCGGGAACTCGGGTGAGCAGTTCTTC	CASSQEVTSGNSGEQFF
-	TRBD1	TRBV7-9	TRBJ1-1	TGTGCCAGCAGCGAGGGACAGGGTACTGAAGCTTTCTTT	CASSEGQGTEAFF
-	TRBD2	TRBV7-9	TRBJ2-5	TGTGCCAGCAGCTCCGGACTAGCGGGTAAAGAGACCCAGTACTTC	CASSSGLAGKETQYF
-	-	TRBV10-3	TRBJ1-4	TGTGCCATCAGTGGGGCAGGGCGAGAAAAACTGTTTTTT	CAISGAGREKLFF
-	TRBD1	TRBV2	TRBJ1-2	TGTGCCAGCAGGGGGGCTCTGAGGGCAGGACAGGGGGCATTGTCCTATGGCTACACCTTC	CASRGALRAGQGALSYGYTF
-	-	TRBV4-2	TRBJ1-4	TGTGCCAGCAGCCAAGCCCTCAGAGCAACTAATGAAAAACTGTTTTTT	CASSQALRATNEKLFF
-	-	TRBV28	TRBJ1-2	TGTGCCAGCAGAATTTGGGGGCGTAGCTACACCTTC	CASRIWGRSYTF
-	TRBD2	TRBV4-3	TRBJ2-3	TGCGCCAGCAGCCAAGTCGCGAGCGGGAGAAGCTCAGATACGCAGTATTTT	CASSQVASGRSSDTQYF
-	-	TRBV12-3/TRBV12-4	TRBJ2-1	TGTGCCAGCAGCACCGGCCCGAGATGGCAGTTCTTC	CASSTGPRWQFF
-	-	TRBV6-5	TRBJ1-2	TGTGCCAGCATCAGGGCAGGGGCCACTGGCTACACCTTC	CASIRAGATGYTF
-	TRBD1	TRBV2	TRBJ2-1	TGTGCCAGCAAAGCAGTGGGACAGGATTTTGAGCAGTTCTTC	CASKAVGQDFEQFF
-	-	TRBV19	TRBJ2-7	TGTGCCAGTAGTATAGCCTCGCCACCGATCTCCTACGAGCAGTACTTC	CASSIASPPISYEQYF
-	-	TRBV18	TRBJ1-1	TGTGCCAGCTCACTTCTGGACGGGACCACTGAAGCTTTCTTT	CASSLLDGTTEAFF
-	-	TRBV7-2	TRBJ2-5	TGTGCCAGCAGCCCCCCGACTGAAGAGACCCAGTACTTC	CASSPPTEETQYF
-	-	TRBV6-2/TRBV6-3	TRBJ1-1	TGTGCCAGCAGTCCCGGAACAGGGAACGCTGAAGCTTTCTTT	CASSPGTGNAEAFF
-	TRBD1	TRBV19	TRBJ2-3	TGTGCCAGTAGTATTAGGGGGCTGGATACGCAGTATTTT	CASSIRGLDTQYF
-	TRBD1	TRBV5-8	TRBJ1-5	TGTGCCAGCAGCTTCCGGACAGGGAGCAATCAGCCCCAGCATTTT	CASSFRTGSNQPQHF
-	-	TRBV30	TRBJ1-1	TGTGCCTGGACCCCAGTCCCGAATACTGAAGCTTTCTTT	CAWTPVPNTEAFF
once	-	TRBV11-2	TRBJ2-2	TGTGCCAGCAGCGTACAGGGTGCCACCGGGGAGCTGTTTTTT	CASSVQGATGELFF
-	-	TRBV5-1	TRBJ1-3	TGCGCCAGCAGCTTTGAGGAGAGCTCTGGAAACACCATATATTTT	CASSFEESSGNTIYF
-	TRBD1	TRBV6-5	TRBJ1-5	TGTGCCAGCAGTAGGGGGGACAGCGTGAATCAGCCCCAGCATTTT	CASSRGDSVNQPQHF
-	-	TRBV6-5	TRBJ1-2	TGTGCCAGCAGTTTCCAACAGGGTGGCTACACCTTC	CASSFQQGGYTF
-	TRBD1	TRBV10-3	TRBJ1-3	TGTGCCATCAGTGACAGGGGGCTTTCTGGAAACACCATATATTTT	CAISDRGLSGNTIYF
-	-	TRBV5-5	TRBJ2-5	TGTGCCAGCAGCTTGTTAGGGGTAGGGGGAGAGACCCAGTACTTC	CASSLLGVGGETQYF